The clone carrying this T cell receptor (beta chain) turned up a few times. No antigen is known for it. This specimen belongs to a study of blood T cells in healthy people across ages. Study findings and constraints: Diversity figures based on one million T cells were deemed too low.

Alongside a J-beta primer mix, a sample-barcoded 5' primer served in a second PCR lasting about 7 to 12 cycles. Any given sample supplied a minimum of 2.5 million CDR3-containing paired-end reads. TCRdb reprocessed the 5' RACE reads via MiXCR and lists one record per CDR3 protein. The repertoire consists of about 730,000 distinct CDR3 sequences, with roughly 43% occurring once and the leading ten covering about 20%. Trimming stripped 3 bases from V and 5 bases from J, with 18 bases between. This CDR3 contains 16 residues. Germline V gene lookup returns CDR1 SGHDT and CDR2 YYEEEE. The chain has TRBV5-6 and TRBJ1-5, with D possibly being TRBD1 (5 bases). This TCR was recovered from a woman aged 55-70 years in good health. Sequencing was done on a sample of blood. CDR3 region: CASSYSSTELHQPQHF. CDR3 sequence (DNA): TGTGCCAGCAGCTATAGCTCGACAGAGCTTCATCAGCCCCAGCATTTT.